A selection of T cell receptor beta chains follows, all from one sample in a study of chemoradiotherapy in HPV16-positive cancers. Method: immunoSEQ multiplex PCR; TCRdb's copy keeps in-frame clones and lacks some. This table holds under 6,000 clones, 60% to 85% found once. This material was acquired from a patient who underwent chemoradiotherapy. The receptors derive from a human donor with HPV-associated anogenital cancer. CDR3s include the opening cysteine and the closing phenylalanine or tryptophan. The order of the fields is D gene, V gene, J gene, clone size, CDR3 protein, CDR3 DNA. A D gene is named only where the DNA matches it firmly. Not every row has a clone size; where given, it reads once, few, many or a size class.

d_gene: .
v_gene: TRBV5-6
j_gene: TRBJ1-1
abundance: once
CDR3aa: CASSADRAGAEFEAFF
CDR3nt: TGTGCCAGCAGCGCGGACAGAGCGGGGGCGGAATTTGAAGCTTTCTTT

d_gene: .
v_gene: TRBV19
j_gene: TRBJ1-2
abundance: .
CDR3aa: CASSISPGDGYTF
CDR3nt: TGTGCCAGTAGTATCTCCCCAGGGGATGGCTACACCTTC

d_gene: .
v_gene: TRBV7-2
j_gene: TRBJ2-6
abundance: .
CDR3aa: CASSLRGSGANVLTF
CDR3nt: TGTGCCAGCAGCTTAAGGGGCTCTGGGGCCAACGTCCTGACTTTC

d_gene: .
v_gene: TRBV18
j_gene: TRBJ1-5
abundance: .
CDR3aa: CASSMDIKKGEPQHF
CDR3nt: TGTGCCAGCTCAATGGACATAAAAAAGGGAGAGCCCCAGCATTTT

d_gene: .
v_gene: TRBV4-1
j_gene: TRBJ2-5
abundance: .
CDR3aa: CASSQQEQGETQYF
CDR3nt: TGCGCCAGCAGCCAACAGGAGCAAGGCGAGACCCAGTACTTC

d_gene: TRBD1
v_gene: TRBV5-1
j_gene: TRBJ1-4
abundance: .
CDR3aa: CASSVAGGRQKLFF
CDR3nt: TGCGCCAGCAGCGTTGCAGGGGGAAGGCAAAAACTGTTTTTT

d_gene: .
v_gene: TRBV7-7
j_gene: TRBJ2-3
abundance: .
CDR3aa: CASSLSPGPTTDTQYF
CDR3nt: TGTGCCAGCAGTCTAAGTCCCGGTCCCACCACAGATACGCAGTATTTT

d_gene: .
v_gene: TRBV6-5
j_gene: TRBJ2-1
abundance: .
CDR3aa: CASSLDRSNEQFF
CDR3nt: TGTGCCAGCAGTTTAGACCGGAGCAATGAGCAGTTCTTC

d_gene: .
v_gene: TRBV5-1
j_gene: TRBJ1-1
abundance: .
CDR3aa: CASSPDGNTEAFF
CDR3nt: TGCGCCAGCAGCCCGGACGGGAACACTGAAGCTTTCTTT

d_gene: .
v_gene: TRBV29-1
j_gene: TRBJ1-6
abundance: .
CDR3aa: CSVVEGLNSPLHF
CDR3nt: TGCAGCGTTGTAGAGGGACTCAATTCACCCCTCCACTTT

d_gene: .
v_gene: TRBV2
j_gene: TRBJ1-2
abundance: .
CDR3aa: CASSEAPRARGYTF
CDR3nt: TGTGCCAGCAGTGAAGCGCCACGGGCGCGGGGCTACACCTTC

d_gene: TRBD1
v_gene: TRBV19
j_gene: TRBJ1-4
abundance: .
CDR3aa: CASSRIVQGGGKLFF
CDR3nt: TGTGCCAGTAGTCGTATCGTACAGGGGGGCGGAAAACTGTTTTTT

d_gene: .
v_gene: TRBV11-3
j_gene: TRBJ1-4
abundance: .
CDR3aa: CASSRGTENEKLFF
CDR3nt: TGTGCCAGCAGCCGGGGGACGGAGAATGAAAAACTGTTTTTT

d_gene: .
v_gene: TRBV4-3
j_gene: TRBJ1-1
abundance: few
CDR3aa: CASSQFAPSTEAFF
CDR3nt: TGCGCCAGCAGCCAATTCGCCCCATCCACTGAAGCTTTCTTT

d_gene: .
v_gene: TRBV28
j_gene: TRBJ1-1
abundance: .
CDR3aa: CASSLSPGGRAEAFF
CDR3nt: TGTGCCAGCAGTTTATCACCGGGAGGGAGAGCTGAAGCTTTCTTT

d_gene: .
v_gene: TRBV7-9
j_gene: TRBJ1-5
abundance: few
CDR3aa: CASSRGDNSNQPQHF
CDR3nt: TGTGCCAGCAGCCGTGGGGACAATAGCAATCAGCCCCAGCATTTT

d_gene: .
v_gene: TRBV30
j_gene: TRBJ2-3
abundance: few
CDR3aa: CAWRAGSASDTQYF
CDR3nt: TGTGCCTGGAGGGCAGGGTCGGCCTCAGATACGCAGTATTTT